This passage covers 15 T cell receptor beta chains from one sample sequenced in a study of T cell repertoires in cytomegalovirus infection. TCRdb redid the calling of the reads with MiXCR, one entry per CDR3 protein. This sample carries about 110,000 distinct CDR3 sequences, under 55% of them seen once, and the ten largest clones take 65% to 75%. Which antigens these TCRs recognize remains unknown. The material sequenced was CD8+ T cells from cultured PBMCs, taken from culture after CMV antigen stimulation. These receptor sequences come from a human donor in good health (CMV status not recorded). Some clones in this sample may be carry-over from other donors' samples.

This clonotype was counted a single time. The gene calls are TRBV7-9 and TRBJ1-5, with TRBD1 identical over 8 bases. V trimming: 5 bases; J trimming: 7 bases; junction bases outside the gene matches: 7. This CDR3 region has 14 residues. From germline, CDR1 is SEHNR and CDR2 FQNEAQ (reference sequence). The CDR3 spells CASSPVQGGQPQHF. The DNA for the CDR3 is TGTGCCAGCAGCCCCGTACAGGGGGGGCAGCCCCAGCATTTT.

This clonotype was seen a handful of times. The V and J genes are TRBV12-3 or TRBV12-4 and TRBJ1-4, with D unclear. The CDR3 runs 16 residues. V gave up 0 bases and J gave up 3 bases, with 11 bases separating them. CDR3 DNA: TGTGCCAGCAGTTTAGCAAGGAAGGCGGCTAATGAAAAACTGTTTTTT. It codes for CASSLARKAANEKLFF.

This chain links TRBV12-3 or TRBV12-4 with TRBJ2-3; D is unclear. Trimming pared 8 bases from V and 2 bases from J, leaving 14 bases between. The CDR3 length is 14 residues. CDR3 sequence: CASVTGPITDTQYF. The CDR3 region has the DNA TGTGCCAGCGTGACCGGACCGATCACAGATACGCAGTATTTT.

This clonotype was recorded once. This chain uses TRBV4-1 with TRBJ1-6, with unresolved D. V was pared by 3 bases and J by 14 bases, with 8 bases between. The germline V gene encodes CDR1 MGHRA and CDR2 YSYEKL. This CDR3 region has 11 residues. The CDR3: CASSQDRSLHF. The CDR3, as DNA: TGCGCCAGCAGCCAGGATCGGTCCCTCCACTTT.

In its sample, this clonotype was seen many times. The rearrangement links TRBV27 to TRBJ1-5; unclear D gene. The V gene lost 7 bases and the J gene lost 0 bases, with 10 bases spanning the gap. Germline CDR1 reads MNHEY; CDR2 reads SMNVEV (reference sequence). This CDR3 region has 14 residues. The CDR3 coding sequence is TGTGCCAGCAAGGACTTTTATAGCAATCAGCCCCAGCATTTT. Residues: CASKDFYSNQPQHF.

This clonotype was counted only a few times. The chain's CDR3 is CASSWDGSYEQYF. Here the CDR3 DNA reads TGTGCCAGCAGCTGGGACGGAAGCTACGAGCAGTACTTC. This chain joins TRBV7-9 and TRBJ2-7, with D perhaps TRBD1 or TRBD2 (5 bases each). The CDR3 runs 13 residues. Germline lookup yields CDR1 SEHNR and CDR2 FQNEAQ (reference sequence). The V gene lost 4 bases and the J gene lost 3 bases, with 10 bases spanning the gap.

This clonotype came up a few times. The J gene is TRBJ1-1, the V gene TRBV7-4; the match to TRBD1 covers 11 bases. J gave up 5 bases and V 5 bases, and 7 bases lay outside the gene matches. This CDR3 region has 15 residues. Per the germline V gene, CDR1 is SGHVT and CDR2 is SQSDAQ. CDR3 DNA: TGTGCCAGCAGCCCGGACAGGGGGCAATGGACTGAAGCTTTCTTT. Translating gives CASSPDRGQWTEAFF.

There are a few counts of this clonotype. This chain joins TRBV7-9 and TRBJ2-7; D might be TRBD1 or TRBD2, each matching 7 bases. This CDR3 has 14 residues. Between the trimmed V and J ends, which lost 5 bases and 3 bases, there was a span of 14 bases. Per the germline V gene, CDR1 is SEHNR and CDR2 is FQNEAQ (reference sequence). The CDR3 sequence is CASSRQGGLYEQYF. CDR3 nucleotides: TGTGCCAGCAGCAGACAGGGAGGGCTCTACGAGCAGTACTTC.

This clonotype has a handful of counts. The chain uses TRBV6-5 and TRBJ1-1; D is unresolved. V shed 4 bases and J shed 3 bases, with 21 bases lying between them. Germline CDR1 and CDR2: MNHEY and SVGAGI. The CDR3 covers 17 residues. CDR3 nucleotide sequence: TGTGCCAGCAGTTGGGCGAAAGAGATGAGACTGGACACTGAAGCTTTCTTT. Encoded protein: CASSWAKEMRLDTEAFF.

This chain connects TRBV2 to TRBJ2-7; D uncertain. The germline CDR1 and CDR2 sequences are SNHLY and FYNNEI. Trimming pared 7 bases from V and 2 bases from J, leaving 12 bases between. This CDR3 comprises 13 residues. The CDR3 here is CASNRDDTYEQYF. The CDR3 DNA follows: TGTGCCAGCAACCGAGACGATACCTACGAGCAGTACTTC.

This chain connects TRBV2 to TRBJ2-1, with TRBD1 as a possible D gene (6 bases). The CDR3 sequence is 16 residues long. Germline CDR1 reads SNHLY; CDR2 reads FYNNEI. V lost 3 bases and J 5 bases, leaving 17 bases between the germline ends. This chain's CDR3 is CASSDWRQGTDNEQFF. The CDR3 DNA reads TGTGCCAGCAGTGATTGGCGGCAGGGGACGGACAATGAGCAGTTCTTC.

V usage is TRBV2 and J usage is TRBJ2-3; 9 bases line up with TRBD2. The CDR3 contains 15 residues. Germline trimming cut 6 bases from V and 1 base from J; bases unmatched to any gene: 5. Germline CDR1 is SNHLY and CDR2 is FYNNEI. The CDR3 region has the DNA TGTGCCAGCAGGAGGGTAGCGGGGGGCACAGATACGCAGTATTTT. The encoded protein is CASRRVAGGTDTQYF. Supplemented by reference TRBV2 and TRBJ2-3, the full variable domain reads EPEVTQTPSHQVTQMGQEVILRCVPISNHLYFYWYRQILGQKVEFLVSFYNNEISEKSEIFDDQFSVERPDGSNFTLKIRSTKLEDSAMYFCASRRVAGGTDTQYFGPGTRLTVL.

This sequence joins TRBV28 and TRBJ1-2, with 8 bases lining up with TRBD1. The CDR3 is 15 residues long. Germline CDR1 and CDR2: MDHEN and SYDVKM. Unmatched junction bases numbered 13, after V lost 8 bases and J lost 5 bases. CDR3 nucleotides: TGTGCCAGCTCCCCTTATGAAACAGGGGGGTATGGCTACACCTTC. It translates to CASSPYETGGYGYTF.

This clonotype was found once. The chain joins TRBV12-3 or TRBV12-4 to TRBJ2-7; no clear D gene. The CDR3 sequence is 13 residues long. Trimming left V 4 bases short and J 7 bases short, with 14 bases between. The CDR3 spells CASSSGPSSEQYF. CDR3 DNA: TGTGCCAGCAGTTCCGGGCCCTCGAGTGAGCAGTACTTC.

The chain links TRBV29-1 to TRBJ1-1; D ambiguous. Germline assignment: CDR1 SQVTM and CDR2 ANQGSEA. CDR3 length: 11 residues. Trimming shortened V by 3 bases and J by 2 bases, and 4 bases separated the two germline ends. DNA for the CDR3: TGCAGCGTTGAGGCCAACACTGAAGCTTTCTTT. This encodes CSVEANTEAFF.